This T cell receptor beta chain was documented in a study of post-analysis software for immune sequencing data. Study overall: Disease courses included relapsing-remitting, secondary progressive and progressive-relapsing multiple sclerosis. Whole-study results and caveats: Patients had higher frequencies than controls of about five TRBV segments, including TRBV5-6, TRBV5-1 and TRBV20-1. Co-batched samples clustered tightly together by F measure.

TCR beta cDNA libraries included unique molecular identifiers. When roughly 0.9 to 10 million T cells were used, they gave roughly 490,000 cDNA molecules. TCRdb re-analysed the PCR reads in MiXCR, keeping a single row per CDR3 protein. The sample records approximately 770,000 distinct CDR3 sequences, around 42% being singletons. As to this clonotype: Antigen specificity is unknown.

V lost 6 bases, J lost 3 bases, and 10 bases stayed unmatched. Germline V gene lookup returns CDR1 SGHTA and CDR2 FQGNSA. There are 16 residues in the CDR3. The specimen was blood. This clonotype was obtained from a girl between 10 and 17 years old with multiple sclerosis. This chain links TRBV7-2 with TRBJ2-7, with 11 bases matching TRBD2. The CDR3 sequence: CASSPARGLADYEQYF. The CDR3 nucleotides read TGTGCCAGCAGTCCAGCTCGGGGACTAGCGGACTACGAGCAGTACTTC.